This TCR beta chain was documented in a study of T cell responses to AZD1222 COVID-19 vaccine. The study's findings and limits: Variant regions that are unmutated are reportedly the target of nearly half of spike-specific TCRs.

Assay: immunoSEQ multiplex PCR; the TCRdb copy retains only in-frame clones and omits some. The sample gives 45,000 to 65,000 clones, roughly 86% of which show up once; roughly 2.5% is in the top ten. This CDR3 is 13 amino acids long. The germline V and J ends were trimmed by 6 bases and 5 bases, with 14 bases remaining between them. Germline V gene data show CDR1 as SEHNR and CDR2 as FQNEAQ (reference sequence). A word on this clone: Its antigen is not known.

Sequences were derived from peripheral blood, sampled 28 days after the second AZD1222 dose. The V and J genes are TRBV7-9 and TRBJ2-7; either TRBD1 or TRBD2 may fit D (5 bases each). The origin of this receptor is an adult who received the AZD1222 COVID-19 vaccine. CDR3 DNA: TGTGCCAGCAGTCAGACAGTAGCGCACGAGCAGTACTTC. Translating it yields CASSQTVAHEQYF.